The T cell receptor beta chain described here comes from a study of blood T cell repertoires in COVID-19. Study context: Collection of acute and convalescent COVID-19 samples took place in the United States, Italy and Spain. PBMCs, B-cell-depleted T cells, or T cells provided the cDNA or gDNA that made up the material.

Per the study methods: Reference gene primer amplification gave nucleated cell count estimates. The method was immunoSEQ multiplex PCR; TCRdb's version includes in-frame clones alone and lacks a portion of them. That table gives V, J and clone size, and the DNA gave D and trimming. In the table there are fewer than 150,000 clones, roughly 85% of which are singletons. This CDR3 comprises 13 residues. V lost 2 bases and J lost 8, with 12 bases in between. The germline V gene encodes CDR1 SGHAT and CDR2 FQNNGV. This clonotype originated in a human donor in a cohort sampled during active COVID-19. Sample: peripheral blood. The chain combines TRBV11-2 with TRBJ1-2; no firm D call. The CDR3 here is CASSLRGSGGYTF. In DNA form, the CDR3 reads TGTGCCAGCAGCTTAAGAGGGTCCGGGGGCTACACCTTC.